A selection of T cell receptor beta chains follows, all from one sample in a study of T cell responses to AZD1222 COVID-19 vaccine. Libraries were prepared by immunoSEQ multiplex PCR; TCRdb keeps only in-frame clonotypes and omits some of them. The sample yields roughly 71,000 clones, 85% seen once. This specimen consisted of peripheral blood, obtained on day 0 of AZD1222 vaccination. The receptors shown here come from an adult in good health. Both conserved end residues are part of each CDR3. Where a row states a size, it is once, few, many or the class of an expanded clone; other rows omit it.

V	length	size	J	CDR3
TRBV5-1	14	NA	TRBJ2-1	CASSLGTGGNEQFF
TRBV18	16	NA	TRBJ2-7	CASSPPKQAGSYEQYF
TRBV19	21	few	TRBJ1-5	CASSMPPFAGGGPYSNQPQHF
TRBV6-5	13	NA	TRBJ1-2	CASNGLANYGYTF
TRBV2	14	NA	TRBJ2-3	CATERGPPTDTQYF
TRBV11-3	11	NA	TRBJ2-7	CASSLTYEQYF
TRBV15	13	NA	TRBJ2-3	CATSRVRTDTQYF
TRBV27	14	NA	TRBJ1-1	CASSFRDLNTEAFF
TRBV12-3/TRBV12-4	13	NA	TRBJ2-3	CASSSRGTDTQYF
TRBV5-1	13	few	TRBJ2-2	CASSWPGTGELFF
TRBV19	15	few	TRBJ2-1	CASSILWAEYNEQFF
TRBV11-2	12	NA	TRBJ2-5	CASRGSQETQYF
TRBV19	13	NA	TRBJ1-2	CASRQVANYGYTF